Detailed here is one T cell receptor beta chain. Antigen unknown. It was from PBMCs that CD4+ and CD8+ T cells were sorted. The data are from a study of CD8+ T cells in alopecia areata. General observations from the study: Among patients, TCR sharing was less clear than in mice, a difference possibly due in part to HLA diversity in the patient population.

Investigators isolated RNA and reverse transcribed it into cDNA to act as the sequencing template. Clones were sequenced by immunoSEQ multiplex PCR, and TCRdb holds only the in-frame ones, with some missing. The sample has 110,000 to 150,000 clones; less than 65% are singletons. The source of this sequence is a human donor in good health. Source material: CD8+ T cells sorted from blood.

The CDR3 here is CAIRPDGETQYF. The CDR3 DNA reads TGTGCCATCAGGCCGGACGGAGAGACCCAGTACTTC. The chain uses TRBV10-3 and TRBJ2-5; D is undetermined. The CDR3 consists of 12 residues. In germline, CDR1 is ENHRY, CDR2 SYGVKD. Trimming pared 6 bases from V and 4 bases from J, leaving 9 bases between.